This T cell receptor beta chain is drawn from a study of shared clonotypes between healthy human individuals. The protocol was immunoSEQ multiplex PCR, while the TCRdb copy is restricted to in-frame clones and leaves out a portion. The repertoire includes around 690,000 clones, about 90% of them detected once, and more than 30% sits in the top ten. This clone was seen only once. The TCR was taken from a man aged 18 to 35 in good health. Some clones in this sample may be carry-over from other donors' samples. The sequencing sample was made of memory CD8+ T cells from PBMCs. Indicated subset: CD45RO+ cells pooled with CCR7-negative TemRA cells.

This chain's CDR3 is CASSDGQKVTEAFF. The CDR3 coding sequence is TGTGCCAGCAGTGATGGACAGAAGGTGACTGAAGCTTTCTTT. The J gene is TRBJ1-1, the V gene TRBV6-6; perhaps TRBD1 as D (6 bases). Germline CDR1 reads MNHNY; CDR2 reads SVGAGI (reference sequence). This CDR3 spans 14 amino acids. With 5 bases removed from V and 5 bases from J, the gap between germline ends came to 15 bases.